This is a list of T cell receptor beta chains from one sample in a study of T cells after yellow fever vaccination. TCRdb redid the calling of the 5' RACE reads with MiXCR, one entry per CDR3 protein. This sample has under 300,000 distinct CDR3 sequences, with 6.5% to 7.5% found just once. Material: CD4+ T cells sorted from PBMCs, obtained on the day of the yellow fever booster vaccination. Receptor source: a man under 40 who received the YFV17D yellow fever vaccine. The CDR3 runs from the conserved cysteine through the conserved F or W. Each record gives: V gene, clone size, D gene, J gene, CDR3 DNA, CDR3 protein. A D gene is named only where the DNA matches it firmly. The size of a clone is reported for some rows only, either as once, few or many, or as a class for expanded clones.

>TRBV7-6|.|.|TRBJ2-7
TGTGCCAGCAGCTTAGTGGGCCCCGACGAGCAGTACTTC
CASSLVGPDEQYF
>TRBV18|many|.|TRBJ2-1
TGTGCCAGCTCACCACGCTTGGGAAGTGAGCAGTTCTTC
CASSPRLGSEQFF
>TRBV5-1|many|.|TRBJ2-7
TGCGCCAGCAGCTTGGACGGGGGAGCGCAAGACCAGTACGAGCAGTACTTC
CASSLDGGAQDQYEQYF
>TRBV29-1|many|TRBD1|TRBJ2-2
TGCAGCGCCTCGACAGGGTCCGCCGGGGAGCTGTTTTTT
CSASTGSAGELFF
>TRBV20-1|.|TRBD1|TRBJ2-3
TGCAGTGCTAGGGTGCTGAGGACAGGGGGCAGTACGGATACGCAGTATTTT
CSARVLRTGGSTDTQYF
>TRBV30|.|.|TRBJ2-3
TGTGCCTGGGCGACCCAGGGAATTACAGATACGCAGTATTTT
CAWATQGITDTQYF
>TRBV4-3|many|TRBD1|TRBJ1-2
TGCGCCAGCAGCCAGAGCTCGGGACAGAACTATGGCTACACCTTC
CASSQSSGQNYGYTF
>TRBV7-2|.|.|TRBJ2-7
TGTGCCAGCAGCTCTGCGGAATACTACGAGCAGTACTTC
CASSSAEYYEQYF
>TRBV6-5|many|.|TRBJ2-2
TGTGCCAGCAGTTACTGGGGAGACAGCCTAGGAGCCGGGGAGCTGTTTTTT
CASSYWGDSLGAGELFF
>TRBV5-6|few|.|TRBJ2-3
TGTGCCAGCAGCTTGAATGGCGGCACAGATACGCAGTATTTT
CASSLNGGTDTQYF
>TRBV19|few|TRBD2|TRBJ2-1
TGTGCCAGCCGCGGGGGACTAGCGGGCGATGAGCAGTTCTTC
CASRGGLAGDEQFF
>TRBV27|few|.|TRBJ1-5
TGTGCCAGCAGTTTACACAGGAACGATCAGCCCCAGCATTTT
CASSLHRNDQPQHF
>TRBV7-2|many|.|TRBJ1-2
TGTGCCAGCAGCCAAGGACAGTCTGTAGGCTACACCTTC
CASSQGQSVGYTF
>TRBV3-1|few|.|TRBJ1-1
TGTGCCAGCAGCCTACAGGGTAGGGCGACGGCTTTCTTT
CASSLQGRATAFF
>TRBV20-1|many|.|TRBJ2-4
TGCAGTGCTATCGCAGGAGGCAGTAATCTAGCCAAAAACATTCAGTACTTC
CSAIAGGSNLAKNIQYF
>TRBV5-4|few|.|TRBJ2-7
TGTGCCAGCAGCTTGGTCGGCGGAACCTACGAGCAGTACTTC
CASSLVGGTYEQYF
>TRBV2|few|TRBD1|TRBJ1-4
TGTGCCAGCAGTGAATCTAGAAGTTCGCACAGGGGGTTTTTT
CASSESRSSHRGFF
>TRBV7-6|many|.|TRBJ2-5
TGTGCCAGCAGCTTATTCCAGGCTGGGACCCAGTACTTC
CASSLFQAGTQYF
>TRBV9|many|TRBD1|TRBJ2-2
TGTGCCAGCAGCACCGGGACAGGTTTCACCGGGGAGCTGTTTTTT
CASSTGTGFTGELFF
>TRBV30|.|.|TRBJ1-4
TGTGCCTGGAGTCGGGATGAAAAACTGTTTTTT
CAWSRDEKLFF
>TRBV28|.|.|TRBJ1-3
TGTGCCAGCAGTGACGGGACACCAGGAAACACCATATATTTT
CASSDGTPGNTIYF
>TRBV6-5|.|.|TRBJ2-1
TGTGCCAGCAGTTACTCGAAACGAGGGATAGGTTTGCAGTTCTTC
CASSYSKRGIGLQFF